A selection of T cell receptor beta chains follows, all from one sample in a study of T cells in Graves' hyperthyroidism and ophthalmopathy. TCRdb called the multiplex PCR reads again in MiXCR, with one record for every CDR3 protein. The sample yields some 550,000 distinct CDR3 sequences, less than 25% seen once. The material sequenced was blood. These receptors were taken from a young man with Graves' hyperthyroidism. Both conserved end residues are part of each CDR3. The order of the fields is V gene, D gene, clone size, J gene, CDR3 DNA, CDR3 protein. The D gene is left open where the match is weak. Clone size is given for some rows only: seen once, a few or many times, or a class if the clone is expanded.

v_gene: TRBV29-1
d_gene: TRBD1
abundance: NA
j_gene: TRBJ2-7
CDR3nt: TGCAGCGTTGGACAGGGAACCTACGAGCAGTACTTC
CDR3aa: CSVGQGTYEQYF

v_gene: TRBV29-1
d_gene: NA
abundance: NA
j_gene: TRBJ1-2
CDR3nt: TGCAGCGTTGATGGGTTCTTTCCAGGAACCCTCGACTATGGCTACACCTTC
CDR3aa: CSVDGFFPGTLDYGYTF

v_gene: TRBV12-3/TRBV12-4
d_gene: TRBD1
abundance: NA
j_gene: TRBJ2-2
CDR3nt: TGTGCCAGCTCCAGGGGGGACAGGGGATACGCCGGGGAGCTGTTTTTT
CDR3aa: CASSRGDRGYAGELFF

v_gene: TRBV12-3/TRBV12-4
d_gene: TRBD1
abundance: many
j_gene: TRBJ1-2
CDR3nt: TGTGCCTGCTATCGACAGGGGAGTAGAGGCTACACCTTC
CDR3aa: CACYRQGSRGYTF

v_gene: TRBV5-1
d_gene: NA
abundance: many
j_gene: TRBJ2-7
CDR3nt: TGCGCCAGCAGCTGGGGGGACCTCTCCTACGAGCAGTACTTC
CDR3aa: CASSWGDLSYEQYF

v_gene: TRBV6-1
d_gene: TRBD1
abundance: many
j_gene: TRBJ2-7
CDR3nt: TGTGCCAGCAGCCCACAGGGGGTACCCTACGAGCAGTACTTC
CDR3aa: CASSPQGVPYEQYF

v_gene: TRBV6-1
d_gene: NA
abundance: NA
j_gene: TRBJ2-5
CDR3nt: TGTGCCAGCAGGGGACTCATTGACAGCGAGACCCAGTACTTC
CDR3aa: CASRGLIDSETQYF

v_gene: TRBV6-1
d_gene: NA
abundance: many
j_gene: TRBJ2-2
CDR3nt: TGTGCCAGCAGGGGGCGAAACGGGGAGCTGTTTTTT
CDR3aa: CASRGRNGELFF

v_gene: TRBV9
d_gene: NA
abundance: many
j_gene: TRBJ1-2
CDR3nt: TGTGCCAGCAGCGTCTCCGGGCAGGGCGGCTATGGCTACACCTTC
CDR3aa: CASSVSGQGGYGYTF

v_gene: TRBV27
d_gene: NA
abundance: many
j_gene: TRBJ1-6
CDR3nt: TGTGCCAGCACCACGGGTGGTCGACCCCTCCACTTT
CDR3aa: CASTTGGRPLHF

v_gene: TRBV11-2
d_gene: NA
abundance: few
j_gene: TRBJ1-1
CDR3nt: TGTGCCAGCAGACCCTTGGGGTTCGGGGCTTTCTTT
CDR3aa: CASRPLGFGAFF

v_gene: TRBV15
d_gene: NA
abundance: many
j_gene: TRBJ1-2
CDR3nt: TGTGCCACCAGCAGGGCTCCTCAGGGCTATGGCTACACCTTC
CDR3aa: CATSRAPQGYGYTF

v_gene: TRBV28
d_gene: NA
abundance: NA
j_gene: TRBJ2-3
CDR3nt: TGTGCCAGCAGGTTAGGGACAAGCACAGATACGCAGTATTTT
CDR3aa: CASRLGTSTDTQYF

v_gene: TRBV28
d_gene: NA
abundance: many
j_gene: TRBJ1-1
CDR3nt: TGTGCCAGCAGGCGAAGCGGGGGGCCGAACACTGAAGCTTTCTTT
CDR3aa: CASRRSGGPNTEAFF

v_gene: TRBV11-2
d_gene: NA
abundance: NA
j_gene: TRBJ1-1
CDR3nt: TGTGCCAGCGGGACTCAGGGGATGAACACTGAAGCTTTCTTT
CDR3aa: CASGTQGMNTEAFF

v_gene: TRBV6-5
d_gene: NA
abundance: many
j_gene: TRBJ1-2
CDR3nt: TGTGCCAGCAGAGGTACGGGGCCTCACCACTATGGCTACACCTTC
CDR3aa: CASRGTGPHHYGYTF

v_gene: TRBV15
d_gene: NA
abundance: NA
j_gene: TRBJ1-4
CDR3nt: TGTGCCACCAGCAGGGGTCTGGGTGGGCAGGGGATGGGTGTGGCTAATGAAAAACTGTTTTTT
CDR3aa: CATSRGLGGQGMGVANEKLFF

v_gene: TRBV28
d_gene: TRBD1
abundance: once
j_gene: TRBJ1-5
CDR3nt: TGTGCCAGCAGCCTATCCTTAAAGGACAGGATTAGCAATCAGCCCCAGCATTTT
CDR3aa: CASSLSLKDRISNQPQHF

v_gene: TRBV30
d_gene: TRBD2
abundance: many
j_gene: TRBJ2-7
CDR3nt: TGTGCCTGGAAGCGGGGCGTCTCCTACGAGCAGTACTTC
CDR3aa: CAWKRGVSYEQYF

v_gene: TRBV18
d_gene: NA
abundance: many
j_gene: TRBJ2-2
CDR3nt: TGTGCCAGCTCACCACTCGGCACCGGGGAGCTGTTTTTT
CDR3aa: CASSPLGTGELFF

v_gene: TRBV6-1
d_gene: TRBD1
abundance: NA
j_gene: TRBJ1-5
CDR3nt: TGTGCCAGCGACAGGGGACCCTACAATCAGCCCCAGCAGTTT
CDR3aa: CASDRGPYNQPQQF

v_gene: TRBV11-2
d_gene: NA
abundance: many
j_gene: TRBJ2-5
CDR3nt: TGTGCCAGCAGCCATCCGGACAGTTACCGGGAGACCCAGTACTTC
CDR3aa: CASSHPDSYRETQYF

v_gene: TRBV6-5
d_gene: NA
abundance: many
j_gene: TRBJ2-5
CDR3nt: TGTGCCAGCAGTTACTCCGCGGCCCTATTCCAAGAGACCCAGTACTTC
CDR3aa: CASSYSAALFQETQYF

v_gene: TRBV10-2
d_gene: NA
abundance: NA
j_gene: TRBJ2-7
CDR3nt: TGCGCCACCCCAAATCCGCTTACCAACGAGCAGTACTTC
CDR3aa: CATPNPLTNEQYF

v_gene: TRBV2
d_gene: NA
abundance: NA
j_gene: TRBJ1-1
CDR3nt: TGTGCCAGCAGCGAGATTCCCGGGACATCCAGGAACACTGAAGCTTTCTTT
CDR3aa: CASSEIPGTSRNTEAFF

v_gene: TRBV6-1
d_gene: NA
abundance: many
j_gene: TRBJ2-5
CDR3nt: TGTGCCAGCAGTCGAGGGGGACAACAAGGGGAGACCCAGTACTTC
CDR3aa: CASSRGGQQGETQYF

v_gene: TRBV5-1
d_gene: TRBD1
abundance: many
j_gene: TRBJ1-2
CDR3nt: TGCGCCAGCAGCTTGACAGGGGACGACTATGGCTACACCTTC
CDR3aa: CASSLTGDDYGYTF

v_gene: TRBV29-1
d_gene: NA
abundance: NA
j_gene: TRBJ2-2
CDR3nt: TGCAGCGTTGATTTGGGATACACCGGGGAGCTGTTTTTT
CDR3aa: CSVDLGYTGELFF

v_gene: TRBV28
d_gene: NA
abundance: NA
j_gene: TRBJ1-5
CDR3nt: TGTGCCAGCAGTTTAAACGCGGGCCTGCCCCAGCATTTT
CDR3aa: CASSLNAGLPQHF

v_gene: TRBV15
d_gene: TRBD1
abundance: few
j_gene: TRBJ2-2
CDR3nt: TGTGCCACCAGCAGAGACCGGACAGGGGAATCGGGCACCGGGGGGCTGTTTTTT
CDR3aa: CATSRDRTGESGTGGLFF

v_gene: TRBV7-1
d_gene: NA
abundance: many
j_gene: TRBJ1-2
CDR3nt: TGTGCCAGCAGCTCCCGTTTGGTGTACGCAGAACCACCACCCAACTATGGCTACACCTTC
CDR3aa: CASSSRLVYAEPPPNYGYTF

v_gene: TRBV6-5
d_gene: TRBD1
abundance: many
j_gene: TRBJ2-7
CDR3nt: TGTGCCAGCAGCTATACCGGGACAGGGACGGACGAGCAGTACTTC
CDR3aa: CASSYTGTGTDEQYF

v_gene: TRBV28
d_gene: NA
abundance: many
j_gene: TRBJ1-1
CDR3nt: TGTGCCAGCAGTTCTGCTGTGGAGTCGGCTGAAGCTTTCTTT
CDR3aa: CASSSAVESAEAFF

v_gene: TRBV5-1
d_gene: TRBD1
abundance: many
j_gene: TRBJ2-7
CDR3nt: TGCGCCAGCAGCTGGGGACAGGGTGGAACCTACGAGCAGTACTTC
CDR3aa: CASSWGQGGTYEQYF

v_gene: TRBV6-2/TRBV6-3
d_gene: TRBD2
abundance: NA
j_gene: TRBJ2-7
CDR3nt: TGTGTCAGCAGTTACATTACTAGCGGGAGAGGTTACGAGCAGTACTTC
CDR3aa: CVSSYITSGRGYEQYF

v_gene: TRBV28
d_gene: TRBD1
abundance: many
j_gene: TRBJ1-5
CDR3nt: TGTGCCAGCACCAAGACAGGGGGTCTCAATCAGCCCCAGCATTTT
CDR3aa: CASTKTGGLNQPQHF

v_gene: TRBV27
d_gene: NA
abundance: NA
j_gene: TRBJ2-6
CDR3nt: TGTGCCAGCAGTTTATCGTTTTCCGGGGCCAACGTCCTGACTTTC
CDR3aa: CASSLSFSGANVLTF

v_gene: TRBV2
d_gene: NA
abundance: few
j_gene: TRBJ1-2
CDR3nt: TGTGCCAGCAGTGGGGAACTCCGGGCAGGCGGCTACACCTTC
CDR3aa: CASSGELRAGGYTF